The present T cell receptor beta chain was sequenced within a study of T cell changes during pregnancy in multiple sclerosis. Here immunoSEQ multiplex PCR was the method, and the copy in TCRdb shows in-frame clones only, minus some. The sample has fewer than 50,000 clones; 94% are singletons. This sample comprised CD8+ T cells from peripheral blood mononuclear cells, obtained in the first trimester of pregnancy. The receptor's source is a female donor with multiple sclerosis, enrolled in a pregnancy study.

Here the CDR3 reads CASEGAYTGELFF. Here the CDR3 DNA reads TGTGCTAGTGAGGGGGCGTACACCGGGGAGCTGTTTTTT. V and J are TRBV12-5 and TRBJ2-2, with 7 bases identical to TRBD1. J gave up 3 bases and V 7 bases, and 2 bases lay outside the gene matches. In germline, CDR1 is LGHNT, CDR2 FRNRAP. CDR3 size: 13 residues.